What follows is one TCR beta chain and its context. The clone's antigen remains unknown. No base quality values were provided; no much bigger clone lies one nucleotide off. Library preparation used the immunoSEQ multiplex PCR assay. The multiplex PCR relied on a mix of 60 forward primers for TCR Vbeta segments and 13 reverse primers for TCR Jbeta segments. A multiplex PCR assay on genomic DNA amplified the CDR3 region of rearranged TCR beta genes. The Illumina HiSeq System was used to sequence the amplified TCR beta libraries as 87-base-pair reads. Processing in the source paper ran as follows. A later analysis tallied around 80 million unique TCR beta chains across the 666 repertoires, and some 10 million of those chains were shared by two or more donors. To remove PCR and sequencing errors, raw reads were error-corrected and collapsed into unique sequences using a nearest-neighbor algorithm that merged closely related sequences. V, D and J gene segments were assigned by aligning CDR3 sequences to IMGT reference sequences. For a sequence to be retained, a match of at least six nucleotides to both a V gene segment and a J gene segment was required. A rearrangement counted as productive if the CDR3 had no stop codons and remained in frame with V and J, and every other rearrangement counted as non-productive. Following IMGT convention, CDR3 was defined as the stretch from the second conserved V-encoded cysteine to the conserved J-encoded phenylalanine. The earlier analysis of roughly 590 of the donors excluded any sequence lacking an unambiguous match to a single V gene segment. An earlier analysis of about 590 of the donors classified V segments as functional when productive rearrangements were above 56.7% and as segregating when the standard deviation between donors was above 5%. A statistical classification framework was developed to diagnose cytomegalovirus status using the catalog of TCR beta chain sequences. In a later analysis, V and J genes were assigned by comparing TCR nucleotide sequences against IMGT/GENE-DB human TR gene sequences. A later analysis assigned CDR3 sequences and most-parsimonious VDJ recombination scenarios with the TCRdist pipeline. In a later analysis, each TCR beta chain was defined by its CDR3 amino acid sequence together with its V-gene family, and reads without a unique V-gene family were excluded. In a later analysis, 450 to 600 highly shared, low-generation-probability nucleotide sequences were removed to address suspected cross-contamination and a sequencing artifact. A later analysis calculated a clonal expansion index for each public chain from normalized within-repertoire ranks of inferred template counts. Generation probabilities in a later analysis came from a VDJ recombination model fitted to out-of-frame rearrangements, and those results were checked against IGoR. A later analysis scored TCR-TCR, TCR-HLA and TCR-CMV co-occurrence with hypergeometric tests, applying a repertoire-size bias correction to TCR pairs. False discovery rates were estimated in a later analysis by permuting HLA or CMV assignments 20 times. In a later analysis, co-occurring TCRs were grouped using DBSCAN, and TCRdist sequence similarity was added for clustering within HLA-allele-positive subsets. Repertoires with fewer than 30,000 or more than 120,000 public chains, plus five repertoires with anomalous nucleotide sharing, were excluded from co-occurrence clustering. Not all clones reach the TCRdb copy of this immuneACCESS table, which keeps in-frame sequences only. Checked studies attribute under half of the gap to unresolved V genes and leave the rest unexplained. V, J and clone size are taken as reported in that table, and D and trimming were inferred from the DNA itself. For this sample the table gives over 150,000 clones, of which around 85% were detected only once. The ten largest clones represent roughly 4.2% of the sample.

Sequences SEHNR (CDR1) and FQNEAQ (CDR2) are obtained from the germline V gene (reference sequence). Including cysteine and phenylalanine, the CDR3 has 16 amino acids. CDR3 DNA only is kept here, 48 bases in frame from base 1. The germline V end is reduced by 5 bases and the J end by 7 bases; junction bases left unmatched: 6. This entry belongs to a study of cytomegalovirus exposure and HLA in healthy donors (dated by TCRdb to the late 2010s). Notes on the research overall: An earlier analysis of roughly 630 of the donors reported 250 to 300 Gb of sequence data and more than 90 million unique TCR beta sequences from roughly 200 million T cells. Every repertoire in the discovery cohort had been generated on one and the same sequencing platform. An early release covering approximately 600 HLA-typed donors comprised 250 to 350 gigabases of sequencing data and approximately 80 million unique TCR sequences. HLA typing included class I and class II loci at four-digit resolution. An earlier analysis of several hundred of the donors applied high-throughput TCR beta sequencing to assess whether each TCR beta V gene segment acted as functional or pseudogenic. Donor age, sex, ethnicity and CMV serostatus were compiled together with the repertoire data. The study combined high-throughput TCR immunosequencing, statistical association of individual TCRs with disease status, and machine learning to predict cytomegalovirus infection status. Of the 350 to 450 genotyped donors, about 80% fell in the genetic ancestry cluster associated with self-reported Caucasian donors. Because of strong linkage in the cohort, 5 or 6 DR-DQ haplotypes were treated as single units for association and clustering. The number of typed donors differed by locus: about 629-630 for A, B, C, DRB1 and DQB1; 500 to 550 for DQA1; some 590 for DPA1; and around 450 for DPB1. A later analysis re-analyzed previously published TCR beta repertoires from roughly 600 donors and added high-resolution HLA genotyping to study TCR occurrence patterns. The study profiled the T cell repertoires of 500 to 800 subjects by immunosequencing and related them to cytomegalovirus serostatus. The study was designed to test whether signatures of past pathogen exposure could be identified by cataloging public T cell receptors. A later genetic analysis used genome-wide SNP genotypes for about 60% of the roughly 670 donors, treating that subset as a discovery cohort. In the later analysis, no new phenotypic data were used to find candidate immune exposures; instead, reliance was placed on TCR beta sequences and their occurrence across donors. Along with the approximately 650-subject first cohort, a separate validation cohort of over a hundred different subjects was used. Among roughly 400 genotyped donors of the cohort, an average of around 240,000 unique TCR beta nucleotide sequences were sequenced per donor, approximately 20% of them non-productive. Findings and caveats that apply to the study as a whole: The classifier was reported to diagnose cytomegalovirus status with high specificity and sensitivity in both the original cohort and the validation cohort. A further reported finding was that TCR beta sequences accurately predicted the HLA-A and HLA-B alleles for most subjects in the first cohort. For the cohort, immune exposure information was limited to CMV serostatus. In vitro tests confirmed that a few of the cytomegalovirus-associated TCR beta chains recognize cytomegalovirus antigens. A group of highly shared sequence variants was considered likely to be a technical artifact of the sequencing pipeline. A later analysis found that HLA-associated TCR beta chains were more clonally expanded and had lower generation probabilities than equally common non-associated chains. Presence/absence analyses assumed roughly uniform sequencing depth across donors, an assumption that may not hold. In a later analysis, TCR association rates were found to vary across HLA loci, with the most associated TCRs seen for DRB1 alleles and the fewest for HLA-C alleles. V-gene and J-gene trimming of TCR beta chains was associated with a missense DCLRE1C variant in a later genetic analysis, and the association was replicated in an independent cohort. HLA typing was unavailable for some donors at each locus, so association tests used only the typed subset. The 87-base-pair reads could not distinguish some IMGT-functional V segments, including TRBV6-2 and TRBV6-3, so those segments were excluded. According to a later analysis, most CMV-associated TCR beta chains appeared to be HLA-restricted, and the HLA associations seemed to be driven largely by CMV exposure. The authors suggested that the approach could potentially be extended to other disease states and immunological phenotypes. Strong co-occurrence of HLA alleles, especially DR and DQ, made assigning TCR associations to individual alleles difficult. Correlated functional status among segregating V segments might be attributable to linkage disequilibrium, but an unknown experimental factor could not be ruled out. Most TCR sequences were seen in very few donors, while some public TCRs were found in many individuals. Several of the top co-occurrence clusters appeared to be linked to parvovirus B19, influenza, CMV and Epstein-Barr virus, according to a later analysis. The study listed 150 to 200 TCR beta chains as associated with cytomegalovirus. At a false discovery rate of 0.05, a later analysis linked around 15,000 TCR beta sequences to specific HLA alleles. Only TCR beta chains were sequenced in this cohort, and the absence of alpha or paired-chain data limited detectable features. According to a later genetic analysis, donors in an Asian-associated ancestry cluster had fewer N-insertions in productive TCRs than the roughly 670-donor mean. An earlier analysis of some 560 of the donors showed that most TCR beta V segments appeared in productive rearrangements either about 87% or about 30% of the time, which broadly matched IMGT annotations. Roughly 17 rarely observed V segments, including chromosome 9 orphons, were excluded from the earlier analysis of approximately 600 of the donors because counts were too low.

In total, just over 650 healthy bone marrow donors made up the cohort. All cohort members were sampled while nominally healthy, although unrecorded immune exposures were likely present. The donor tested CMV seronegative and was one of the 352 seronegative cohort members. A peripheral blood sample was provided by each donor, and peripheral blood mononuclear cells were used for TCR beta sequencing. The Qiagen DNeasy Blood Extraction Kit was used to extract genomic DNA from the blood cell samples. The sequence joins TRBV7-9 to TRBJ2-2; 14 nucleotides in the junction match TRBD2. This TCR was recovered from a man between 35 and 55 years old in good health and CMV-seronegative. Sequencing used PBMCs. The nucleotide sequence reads TGTGCCAGCAGCCGACTAGCGGGGGGGACAAGCGGGGAGCTGTTTTTT. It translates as CASSRLAGGTSGELFF.